One and the same sample provided the 32 T cell receptor beta chains below, sequenced in a study of T cells in Graves' hyperthyroidism and ophthalmopathy. RNA transcripts served as the template for amplifying TCR beta CDR3 regions. The HTBI set primed first-round TCR CDR3 RT-PCR. TCRdb itself ran the multiplex PCR reads through MiXCR, one entry per CDR3 protein. The table has about 840,000 distinct CDR3 sequences, over 35% seen once; the top ten hold over 8%. The sequenced material came from blood. Receptor source: a man between 18 and 29 years old with Graves' hyperthyroidism.

This clonotype was recorded only once. The chain couples TRBV29-1 to TRBJ2-5, with 8 bases fitting TRBD2. This CDR3 has 13 amino acids. Germline assignment: CDR1 SQVTM and CDR2 ANQGSEA. V gave up 8 bases and J gave up 1 base; unmatched junction bases: 6. The CDR3 DNA reads TGCAGCTTAGCCCGGGGGGGCCAAGAGACCCAGTACTTC. Translating gives CSLARGGQETQYF.

This rearrangement joins TRBV29-1 to TRBJ1-3; 7 positions match TRBD1. Germline CDR1 reads SQVTM; CDR2 reads ANQGSEA. This CDR3 region has 13 residues. V was clipped by 4 bases and J by 7 bases; unmatched bases: 7. The CDR3 sequence is CSVGRGLGNTIYF. CDR3 nucleotide sequence: TGCAGCGTTGGGAGGGGGCTTGGGAACACCATATATTTT.

The chain uses TRBV29-1 and TRBJ1-2, with TRBD1 identical over 9 bases. From germline, CDR1 is SQVTM and CDR2 ANQGSEA. With 7 bases clipped from V and 3 bases from J, the junction kept 6 bases outside the gene matches. The CDR3 spans 13 residues. CDR3: CSATGGADYGYTF. CDR3 DNA sequence: TGCAGCGCCACAGGGGGCGCAGACTATGGCTACACCTTC.

The J gene is TRBJ1-4, the V gene TRBV7-2, with D unclear. Germline lookup yields CDR1 SGHTA and CDR2 FQGNSA. Trimming took off 2 bases at V and 7 bases at J, with 11 bases between the two ends. The CDR3 totals 14 residues. CDR3 DNA: TGTGCCAGCAGCTTATATGGGCGGAGTGAAAAACTGTTTTTT. As protein: CASSLYGRSEKLFF.

There are many counts of this clonotype. This sequence joins TRBV19 and TRBJ1-2; no clear D gene. The CDR3 is 12 residues long. V lost 5 bases, J lost 3 bases, and 7 bases lay in between. CDR1 LNHDA and CDR2 SQIVND come from the germline V gene (reference sequence). The CDR3 region has the DNA TGTGCCAGTAGTGAGGCTTACTATGGCTACACCTTC. Protein: CASSEAYYGYTF.

Many counts were recorded for this clonotype. The chain employs TRBV20-1 and TRBJ1-1; 8 nucleotides align to TRBD1. The ends lost 2 bases at V and 2 bases at J; junction bases unmatched: 4. Germline-derived CDR1 and CDR2 are DFQATT and SNEGSKA (reference sequence). The CDR3 runs 14 residues. CDR3 amino acids: CSARRQGPNTEAFF. CDR3 nucleotide sequence: TGCAGTGCTAGACGACAGGGGCCTAACACTGAAGCTTTCTTT.

This clonotype occurred many times. The CDR3 sequence: CASSGDNGYEQYF. The CDR3 DNA sequence: TGTGCCAGCAGTGGGGACAACGGCTACGAGCAGTACTTC. This chain uses TRBV25-1 with TRBJ2-7; D possibly corresponds to TRBD1 (6 bases). Between the trimmed V and J ends, which lost 4 bases and 3 bases, there was a span of 10 bases. CDR1 MGHDK and CDR2 SYGVNS come from the germline V gene. The CDR3 contains 13 residues.

The V and J genes are TRBV14 and TRBJ1-1; D uncertain. The ends were cut back, 4 bases at V and 5 bases at J, with 14 bases in the middle. This CDR3 region has 14 residues. Per the germline V gene, CDR1 is SGHDN and CDR2 is FVKESK. CDR3 sequence: CASSLTFGRTEAFF. Written as DNA, the CDR3 is TGTGCCAGCAGCCTCACCTTCGGGAGGACTGAAGCTTTCTTT. The full variable domain, in which reference TRBV14 and TRBJ1-1 provide the parts outside the CDR3, is EAGVTQFPSHSVIEKGQTVTLRCDPISGHDNLYWYRRVMGKEIKFLLHFVKESKQDESGMPNNRFLAERTGGTYSTLKVQPAELEDSGVYFCASSLTFGRTEAFFGQGTRLTVV.

In the case of this clonotype: No conserved phenylalanine or tryptophan ends this CDR3, so it is likely a read error. The DNA is omitted, as the CDR3 cannot be located on it reliably, and the CDR3 follows TCRdb's listing. This chain joins TRBV9 and TRBJ2-6. Both ends counted, the CDR3 spans 8 residues. Germline loops: CDR1 SGDLS, CDR2 YYNGEE. The CDR3 is CASSPWTS.

On this clonotype: This may come from a read error, since a much larger clone is one base off. The chain is built from TRBV7-6 and TRBJ2-7; D perhaps matches TRBD2 (6 bases). The CDR3 has 14 amino acids. Looked up from germline, CDR1 is SGHVS and CDR2 is FNYEAQ. The DNA of the CDR3 is TGTGCTAGCAGCTTAGAGGAGGGTTCCTACGAGCAGTACTTC. This sequence encodes CASSLEEGSYEQYF.

This chain joins TRBV7-4 and TRBJ1-1; D is perhaps TRBD1 (5 bases). Germline values: CDR1 SGHVT, CDR2 SQSDAQ. There are 17 residues in the CDR3. V dropped 1 base and J dropped 0 bases, with 15 bases sitting between them. CDR3 nucleotide sequence: TGTGCCAGCAGCTTAGAACGGGGGTCCCTTCTGAACACTGAAGCTTTCTTT. Protein product: CASSLERGSLLNTEAFF.

The chain links TRBV2 to TRBJ1-1; D gene ambiguous. Trimming took 1 base from V and 7 from J, leaving 10 bases between them. CDR3 length equals 13 residues. CDR1 is SNHLY, CDR2 FYNNEI, per germline. CDR3 amino acids: CASSEDGPVEAFF. DNA for the CDR3: TGTGCCAGCAGTGAAGACGGGCCGGTTGAAGCTTTCTTT.

V gene TRBV15 combines with J gene TRBJ2-7; TRBD1 agrees at 7 bases. This CDR3 region has 14 residues. Germline V CDR1 and CDR2: LNHNV, YYDKDF (reference sequence). Trimming at V came to 3 bases and at J to 3 bases, leaving 5 bases not matched to a gene. The CDR3 nucleotides read TGTGCCACCAGCAGCCCGACAGGGAGCTACGAGCAGTACTTC. It is translated as CATSSPTGSYEQYF.

The rearrangement joins TRBV2 to TRBJ2-1, with 8 bases lining up with TRBD2. Per the germline V gene, CDR1 is SNHLY and CDR2 is FYNNEI. The CDR3 is made up of 15 amino acids. V dropped 0 bases and J dropped 12; count of bases not matched to a gene: 10. The CDR3 DNA is TGTGCCAGCAGTGAAGCGCTTCAACTAGCGGCACGGCAGTTCTTC. The encoded protein is CASSEALQLAARQFF. The full variable domain, its missing parts supplied by reference TRBV2 and TRBJ2-1, is EPEVTQTPSHQVTQMGQEVILRCVPISNHLYFYWYRQILGQKVEFLVSFYNNEISEKSEIFDDQFSVERPDGSNFTLKIRSTKLEDSAMYFCASSEALQLAARQFFGPGTRLTVL.

This rearrangement joins TRBV20-1 to TRBJ2-7, with D tentatively TRBD2 (7 bases). The germline CDR1 and CDR2 sequences are DFQATT and SNEGSKA (reference sequence). The CDR3 runs 12 residues. V was trimmed by 4 bases and J by 6 bases, leaving 13 bases between them. The CDR3 sequence is CSATRGGGEQYF. CDR3 in DNA: TGCAGTGCTACAAGGGGAGGGGGCGAGCAGTACTTC.

This clonotype was seen at least ten times. This chain connects TRBV19 to TRBJ2-7; TRBD1 matches 7 bases. CDR1 and CDR2 from the germline V gene are LNHDA and SQIVND (reference sequence). This CDR3 has 13 residues. The V and J ends lost 2 bases and 4 bases, in that order; junction bases with no gene match: 2. The CDR3 spells CASSISDRYEQYF. In DNA form, the CDR3 reads TGTGCCAGTAGTATATCGGACAGGTACGAGCAGTACTTC.

The chain uses TRBV7-2 and TRBJ1-5, with TRBD1 identical over 9 bases. CDR3 size: 14 residues. The V gene end was trimmed by 6 bases and the J gene end by 1 base; junction bases not matched to a gene: 1. Germline V gene sequence: CDR1 SGHTA, CDR2 FQGNSA. In DNA, the CDR3 is TGTGCCAGCAGACAGGGGGCAAGCAATCAGCCCCAGCATTTT. Its protein is CASRQGASNQPQHF.

V and J are TRBV5-1 and TRBJ1-4; D not certain. The CDR3 covers 14 residues. Trimming stripped 2 bases from V and 5 bases from J, with 10 bases between. The germline CDR1 and CDR2 sequences are SGHRS and YFSETQ. The DNA of the CDR3 is TGCGCCAGCAGCTTCCAGAACCAAAATGAAAAACTGTTTTTT. Protein sequence: CASSFQNQNEKLFF.

The genes are TRBV4-2 and TRBJ2-2, with a weak D call TRBD1 (5 bases). V gave up 2 bases and J gave up 8 bases, with 9 bases separating them. The CDR3 consists of 13 residues. Germline V gives CDR1 LGHNA, CDR2 YNFKEQ. The CDR3 bases are TGTGCCAGCAGCCAACAGGGTCCAGGGGAGCTGTTTTTT. Translated: CASSQQGPGELFF.

This clonotype was observed many times. This sequence joins TRBV14 and TRBJ1-1, with no clear D. V dropped 5 bases and J dropped 6 bases, with 16 bases sitting between them. CDR1 SGHDN and CDR2 FVKESK come from the germline V gene. The CDR3 is 14 residues long. As DNA, the CDR3 is TGTGCCAGCAGCAAGAGGGTTGGAGGTGCTGAAGCTTTCTTT. Amino acid sequence: CASSKRVGGAEAFF.

The chain has TRBV7-2 and TRBJ1-1, with D possibly matching TRBD1 (5 bases). The CDR3 totals 14 residues. Looked up from germline, CDR1 is SGHTA and CDR2 is FQGNSA. V lost 8 bases to trimming and J lost 8 bases, with 21 bases between them. The CDR3 region has the DNA TGTGCCAGCTCCCCGGGCAGGGAGTATAGAGAAGCTTTCTTT. As protein: CASSPGREYREAFF.

This clonotype appeared many times. This chain joins TRBV2 and TRBJ2-6; TRBD1 or TRBD2 may be the D gene (5 bases each). V was shortened by 6 bases and J by 4 bases, with 10 bases between the two germline ends. This CDR3 contains 14 residues. The germline V gene encodes CDR1 SNHLY and CDR2 FYNNEI. As DNA, the CDR3 is TGTGCCAGCAGAGGCAGGGACGGGGCCAACGTCCTGACTTTC. Residues: CASRGRDGANVLTF.

The chain uses TRBV20-1 and TRBJ2-7; 7 bases map to TRBD2. This CDR3 comprises 13 residues. Germline lookup yields CDR1 DFQATT and CDR2 SNEGSKA (reference sequence). Trimming removed 7 bases from V and 0 bases from J; junction bases left unmatched: 6. Here the CDR3 reads CSELSGASYEQYF. For the CDR3, the DNA is TGCAGTGAACTGAGCGGGGCCTCCTACGAGCAGTACTTC.

This clonotype has a count of ten or more. The chain couples TRBV7-9 to TRBJ1-4, with D tentatively TRBD1 (5 bases). The CDR3 length is 15 residues. Looked up from germline, CDR1 is SEHNR and CDR2 is FQNEAQ (reference sequence). Trimming left V 0 bases short and J 7 bases short, with 12 bases between. This chain's CDR3 is CASSLAPAGTEKLFF. The CDR3 coding sequence is TGTGCCAGCAGCTTAGCGCCGGCAGGGACTGAAAAACTGTTTTTT.

The J gene is TRBJ1-2, the V gene TRBV7-3; possibly TRBD1 for D (6 bases). V lost 4 bases and J lost 4, with 16 bases in between. This CDR3 spans 15 amino acids. CDR1 SGHTA and CDR2 FQGTGA come from the germline V gene. In nucleotides, the CDR3 is TGTGCCAGCAGCTCGGAGAGAGGACAGTCCTATGGCTACACCTTC. The encoded protein is CASSSERGQSYGYTF.

In this sample, this clonotype turned up many times. This chain joins TRBV7-8 and TRBJ2-7; D not certain. V was clipped by 0 bases and J by 4 bases, with 7 bases between them. CDR3 length: 13 residues. Germline CDR1 reads SGHVS; CDR2 reads FQNEAQ. CDR3 sequence reads: CASSLAKGYEQYF. CDR3 bases: TGTGCCAGCAGCTTAGCGAAGGGTTACGAGCAGTACTTC.

The sample holds a few counts of this clonotype. This sequence joins TRBV7-9 and TRBJ2-7, with TRBD2 matching 9 bases. Germline lookup yields CDR1 SEHNR and CDR2 FQNEAQ (reference sequence). V shed 5 bases, J shed 5 bases, and the junction held 7 bases outside the gene matches. CDR3 length: 14 amino acids. DNA of the CDR3: TGTGCCAGCAGCCCGGGACTAGCTCACCACGAGCAGTACTTC. Its protein product is CASSPGLAHHEQYF.

The rearrangement links TRBV25-1 to TRBJ1-1, with D uncertain. The CDR3 is 12 amino acids. The germline V gene has CDR1 MGHDK and CDR2 SYGVNS. V was trimmed by 4 bases and J by 3 bases, leaving 6 bases between them. The CDR3 coding sequence is TGTGCCAGCAGTGCTAGGTACACTGAAGCTTTCTTT. The encoded protein is CASSARYTEAFF. The full variable domain, completed using reference TRBV25-1 and TRBJ1-1, is EADIYQTPRYLVIGTGKKITLECSQTMGHDKMYWYQQDPGMELHLIHYSYGVNSTEKGDLSSESTVSRIRTEHFPLTLESARPSHTSQYLCASSARYTEAFFGQGTRLTVV.

This clonotype was counted many times. The rearrangement joins TRBV20-1 to TRBJ2-5; a weak D match, TRBD1 (6 bases). The germline V gene has CDR1 DFQATT and CDR2 SNEGSKA (reference sequence). The CDR3 sequence is 14 residues long. Trimming shortened V by 6 bases and J by 4 bases, and 18 bases separated the two germline ends. The DNA of the CDR3 is TGCAGTGCCCAAGGGTTGGACAGCGGAGAGACCCAGTACTTC. It encodes CSAQGLDSGETQYF.

V is TRBV7-2 and J is TRBJ2-7; possibly TRBD1 or TRBD2 for D (5 bases each). V lost 2 bases, J lost 3 bases, and 23 bases lay in between. Germline CDR1 is SGHTA and CDR2 is FQGNSA. This CDR3 contains 18 residues. The CDR3 protein is CASSLRRGSRDPYYEQYF. Here the CDR3 DNA reads TGTGCCAGCAGCTTAAGAAGAGGGAGCCGGGACCCCTACTACGAGCAGTACTTC.

V and J are TRBV4-1 and TRBJ2-5, with D unresolved. The CDR3 extends over 14 amino acids. Trimming removed 3 bases from V and 2 bases from J, with 10 bases in between. Germline assignment: CDR1 MGHRA and CDR2 YSYEKL. This CDR3 is CASSHTDVQETQYF. CDR3 nucleotide sequence: TGCGCCAGCAGCCATACAGACGTTCAAGAGACCCAGTACTTC.

This clonotype turned up a few times. The rearrangement joins TRBV29-1 to TRBJ2-7; 7 bases line up with TRBD2. Germline trimming cut 6 bases from V and 8 bases from J; bases unmatched to any gene: 13. The germline CDR1 and CDR2 sequences are SQVTM and ANQGSEA. The CDR3 is made up of 13 amino acids. The CDR3 nucleotides are TGCAGCGTAGCGGGACCCCCGGGGTTGAAGCAGTACTTC. Residues: CSVAGPPGLKQYF.